Each of the 22 T cell receptor beta chains below was sequenced from the same sample in a study of T cell responses to AZD1222 COVID-19 vaccine. The protocol was immunoSEQ multiplex PCR, while the TCRdb copy is restricted to in-frame clones and leaves out a portion. This sample yields about 130,000 clones, of which 93% are seen a single time; roughly 0.9% belongs to the top ten. Source: peripheral blood, taken on day 0 of AZD1222 vaccination. These receptors were obtained from an adult in good health.

The rearrangement joins TRBV7-6 to TRBJ2-5, with 12 bases fitting TRBD2. This CDR3 comprises 18 residues. Germline lookup yields CDR1 SGHVS and CDR2 FNYEAQ. V lost 4 bases and J lost 4; bases outside the gene matches: 13. The DNA for the CDR3 is TGTGCCAGCAGCTCATCTCTAGCGGGGGGGCAATTTGTAGAGACCCAGTACTTC. Protein product: CASSSSLAGGQFVETQYF.

The chain carries TRBV18 and TRBJ2-7; D is possibly TRBD1 (5 bases). The CDR3 is 12 amino acids. Trimming stripped 4 bases from V and 3 bases from J, with 7 bases between. Germline V CDR1 and CDR2: KGHSH, LQKENI. CDR3 DNA sequence: TGTGCCAGCTCACGAGACAGCTACGAGCAGTACTTC. Residues: CASSRDSYEQYF. The variable domain in full, with the rest retrieved from reference TRBV18 and TRBJ2-7, is NAGVMQNPRHLVRRRGQEARLRCSPMKGHSHVYWYRQLPEEGLKFMVYLQKENIIDESGMPKERFSAEFPKEGPSILRIQQVVRGDSAAYFCASSRDSYEQYFGPGTRLTVT.

This chain links TRBV4-1 with TRBJ1-1; possibly TRBD1 for D (5 bases). Germline values: CDR1 MGHRA, CDR2 YSYEKL. The V end lost 0 bases, the J end lost 1 base, and 15 bases lay between the germline ends. There are 17 residues in the CDR3. Here the CDR3 reads CASSQEGFTDRNTEAFF. The CDR3 DNA reads TGCGCCAGCAGCCAAGAGGGGTTTACTGACAGGAACACTGAAGCTTTCTTT.

In this sample, this clone turned up a few times. CDR3: CASSLVGYEQYF. The CDR3 region has the DNA TGTGCCAGCAGCTTAGTTGGTTACGAGCAGTACTTC. The rearrangement links TRBV11-2 to TRBJ2-7; D gene ambiguous. Between the trimmed V and J ends, which lost 1 base and 4 bases, there was a span of 5 bases. Germline V gene lookup returns CDR1 SGHAT and CDR2 FQNNGV. The CDR3 contains 12 residues.

The genes are TRBV3-1 (or the pseudogene TRBV3-2) and TRBJ1-4; no clear D gene. The germline V gene has CDR1 LGHDT and CDR2 YNNKEL (reference sequence). There are 16 residues in the CDR3. Trimming removed 4 bases at V and 4 bases at J, with 16 bases between. CDR3 bases: TGTGCCAGCAGCCCTGATAAGGGCGAACTTAATGAAAAACTGTTTTTT. It specifies CASSPDKGELNEKLFF.

This chain connects TRBV10-2 to TRBJ2-5; 8 bases match TRBD2. The CDR3 extends over 13 amino acids. The V gene's germline CDR1 is WSHSY and CDR2 SAAADI. After removal of 7 bases from V and 1 base from J, the junction contained 2 bases not matched to a gene. The CDR3 reads CASTLAGQETQYF. Written as DNA, the CDR3 is TGCGCCAGCACGCTAGCGGGCCAAGAGACCCAGTACTTC.

This chain connects TRBV12-2 to TRBJ2-1; the table's D call, TRBD2, has no DNA check behind it. TRBV12-2 represents a pseudogene. CDR3 length equals 17 residues. The CDR3 DNA follows: TGTGCAAGTCGCCTTATAGCGAACCTGGGCGACGGCAATGAGCAGTTCTTC. Translation: CASRLIANLGDGNEQFF.

The gene calls are TRBV12-5 and TRBJ2-7; possibly TRBD2 for D (6 bases). The germline CDR1 and CDR2 sequences are LGHNT and FRNRAP. The V gene lost 6 bases and the J gene lost 1 base, with 16 bases spanning the gap. The CDR3 has 15 residues. The chain's CDR3 is CASGPGTPKSYEQYF. The CDR3 coding sequence is TGTGCTAGTGGCCCCGGGACTCCTAAATCCTACGAGCAGTACTTC.

This chain joins TRBV3-1 (or the pseudogene TRBV3-2) and TRBJ2-3, with D perhaps TRBD1 (6 bases). CDR1 and CDR2 from the germline V gene are LGHDT and YNNKEL (reference sequence). The CDR3 is 13 amino acids. Trimming stripped 6 bases from V and 4 bases from J, with 11 bases between. The CDR3 loop is CASSVQGPDTQYF. For the CDR3, the DNA is TGTGCCAGCAGTGTACAGGGTCCAGATACGCAGTATTTT.

V and J are TRBV7-8 and TRBJ1-2; 7 nucleotides line up with TRBD1. Germline CDR1 and CDR2: SGHVS and FQNEAQ. V shed 4 bases, J shed 4 bases, and the junction held 3 bases outside the gene matches. This CDR3 comprises 13 residues. The CDR3: CASSWTGRYGYTF. The DNA of the CDR3 is TGTGCCAGCAGCTGGACAGGTCGCTATGGCTACACCTTC. Drawing the rest from reference TRBV7-8 and TRBJ1-2, the complete variable domain is GAGVSQSPRYKVAKRGQDVALRCDPISGHVSLFWYQQALGQGPEFLTYFQNEAQLDKSGLPSDRFFAERPEGSVSTLKIQRTQQEDSAVYLCASSWTGRYGYTFGSGTRLTVV.

This CDR3 is CASSDPTGGGQPQHF. The CDR3 DNA reads TGTGCCAGCAGTGATCCTACAGGGGGTGGTCAGCCCCAGCATTTT. The chain employs TRBV2 and TRBJ1-5; TRBD1 aligns across 8 bases. CDR3 size: 15 residues. The junction had 7 bases not matched to a gene; V was cut back by 3 bases and J by 6 bases. The germline gives CDR1 SNHLY, CDR2 FYNNEI.

V usage is TRBV12-5 and J usage is TRBJ1-4, with D possibly TRBD1 on 5 matching bases. CDR1 is LGHNT, CDR2 FRNRAP, per germline. Between the trimmed V and J ends, which lost 2 bases and 8 bases, there was a span of 15 bases. CDR3 size: 15 residues. For the CDR3, the DNA is TGTGCTAGTGGTTTGTCTCGGACAAGTAGCGAAAAACTGTTTTTT. Translated: CASGLSRTSSEKLFF.

Turning to this clone: Other DNA sequences in this sample translate to the same CDR3. The V call is TRBV10-3, the J call TRBJ1-1, with a tentative D call TRBD1 (6 bases). V was cut by 3 bases and J by 0 bases, with 8 bases left in between. This CDR3 has 14 residues. Germline V gene data show CDR1 as ENHRY and CDR2 as SYGVKD. The CDR3, as DNA: TGTGCCATCAGTGATCCAGGGGTGAACACTGAAGCTTTCTTT. It is translated as CAISDPGVNTEAFF.

In DNA, the CDR3 is TGTGCCAGCAGCTACGGACAGGGAAACTATGGCTACACCTTC. Its translation: CASSYGQGNYGYTF. The chain links TRBV5-4 to TRBJ1-2, with 8 bases fitting TRBD1. V was clipped by 3 bases and J by 2 bases; unmatched bases: 3. The germline V gene encodes CDR1 SGHNT and CDR2 YYREEE (reference sequence). The CDR3 contains 14 residues.

The chain combines TRBV9 with TRBJ2-3, with a possible D match to TRBD2 (5 bases). V shed 4 bases and J shed 1 base, with 10 bases lying between them. This CDR3 is 14 amino acids long. Germline assignment: CDR1 SGDLS and CDR2 YYNGEE. The CDR3 protein is CASSSSGRTDTQYF. As DNA, the CDR3 is TGTGCCAGCAGCTCAAGCGGACGCACAGATACGCAGTATTTT.

This chain connects TRBV5-1 to TRBJ2-1, with a tentative D call TRBD1 (7 bases). Deletions cut 4 bases from V and 7 bases from J, with 24 bases between. The CDR3 extends over 17 amino acids. Germline V gives CDR1 SGHRS, CDR2 YFSETQ. The CDR3 DNA sequence: TGCGCCAGCAGCCCGGAAGTGACAGGGACTTTGGGGAATGAGCAGTTCTTC. Its translation: CASSPEVTGTLGNEQFF.

The genes are TRBV7-9 and TRBJ1-5; D is ambiguous. The V end was cut by 5 bases, the J end by 5 bases, with 16 bases between. Germline values: CDR1 SEHNR, CDR2 FQNEAQ (reference sequence). CDR3 length: 15 residues. In nucleotides, the CDR3 is TGTGCCAGCAGCCCAGGAGTACACGGGGATCAGCCCCAGCATTTT. Translating gives CASSPGVHGDQPQHF.

The chain links TRBV29-1 to TRBJ1-1; 8 positions agree with TRBD1. The CDR3 consists of 13 residues. Germline V gene data show CDR1 as SQVTM and CDR2 as ANQGSEA. V dropped 6 bases and J dropped 0; count of bases not matched to a gene: 3. DNA for the CDR3: TGCAGCGTCTTCAGGGGGCTGAACACTGAAGCTTTCTTT. Translation gives CSVFRGLNTEAFF.

The chain is built from TRBV6-6 and TRBJ1-1; unclear D gene. Per the germline V gene, CDR1 is MNHNY and CDR2 is SVGAGI (reference sequence). V lost 3 bases to trimming and J lost 4 bases, with 6 bases between them. The CDR3 covers 12 residues. The CDR3 reads CASSYGRTEAFF. The CDR3 coding sequence is TGTGCCAGCAGTTATGGTCGCACTGAAGCTTTCTTT.

The J gene is TRBJ1-2, the V gene TRBV13, with D tentatively TRBD1 (6 bases). Trimming stripped 5 bases from V and 7 bases from J, with 14 bases between. Germline lookup yields CDR1 PRHDT and CDR2 FYEKMQ (reference sequence). CDR3 size: 13 residues. CDR3 loop: CASSRDRSGGYTF. The CDR3 coding sequence is TGTGCCAGCAGCCGCGACAGGTCCGGTGGCTACACCTTC.

CDR3 sequence: CASSYSGHRNTEAFF. The DNA for the CDR3 is TGTGCCAGCAGTTACTCGGGACACCGGAACACTGAAGCTTTCTTT. The chain uses TRBV6-5 and TRBJ1-1, with a possible D match to TRBD1 (6 bases). Looked up from germline, CDR1 is MNHEY and CDR2 is SVGAGI. There are 15 residues in the CDR3. V was cut by 0 bases and J by 1 base, with 9 bases left in between.

This clone was recorded only once. This chain links TRBV24-1 with TRBJ1-1, with TRBD1 matching 7 bases. There are 17 residues in the CDR3. CDR1 KGHDR and CDR2 SFDVKD come from the germline V gene. V shed 4 bases, J shed 4 bases, and the junction held 14 bases outside the gene matches. In DNA, the CDR3 is TGTGCCACCAGTGACCAGGGGGGCGCTAAGGAATGCACTGAAGCTTTCTTT. Protein product: CATSDQGGAKECTEAFF.